This T cell receptor (beta chain) was documented in a study of naive and memory T cell subsets. Study-wide results and limits: Possibly reflecting memory cells re-expressing CD45RA, a few larger clonotypes occurred in naive repertoires, especially CD8. Findings for naive and memory subsets could not be checked against ground truth. TCR counts from RNA may reflect activation-linked expression changes.

An equimolar mix of two oligonucleotides served as the beta constant-region primer for TRBC1 and TRBC2. Four rounds of PCR amplified the ligated cDNA using nested alpha and beta constant-region primers plus SP2. Ligation attached a single-stranded oligonucleotide with a 12-nucleotide UMI and the SP2 primer to the cDNA 3' end. In TCRdb, the UMI-ligation and nested PCR reads were re-called with MiXCR into one record per CDR3 protein. The repertoire consists of 99,000 or so distinct CDR3 sequences, with around 15% occurring once and the leading ten covering roughly 2.8%. This clonotype has at least ten counts. Its antigen is as yet unknown. The V gene end was trimmed by 5 bases and the J gene end by 5 bases; junction bases not matched to a gene: 9. The germline V gene encodes CDR1 SGHAT and CDR2 FQNNGV. The CDR3 runs 15 residues.

The receptor comes from a human donor in good health. Sequences were obtained from naive CD8+ T cells from blood. The chain has TRBV11-2 and TRBJ2-5, with 9 bases matching TRBD1. In DNA, the CDR3 is TGTGCCAGCAGCGTTACAGGGGGCAGGAGTGAGACCCAGTACTTC. Its translation: CASSVTGGRSETQYF.